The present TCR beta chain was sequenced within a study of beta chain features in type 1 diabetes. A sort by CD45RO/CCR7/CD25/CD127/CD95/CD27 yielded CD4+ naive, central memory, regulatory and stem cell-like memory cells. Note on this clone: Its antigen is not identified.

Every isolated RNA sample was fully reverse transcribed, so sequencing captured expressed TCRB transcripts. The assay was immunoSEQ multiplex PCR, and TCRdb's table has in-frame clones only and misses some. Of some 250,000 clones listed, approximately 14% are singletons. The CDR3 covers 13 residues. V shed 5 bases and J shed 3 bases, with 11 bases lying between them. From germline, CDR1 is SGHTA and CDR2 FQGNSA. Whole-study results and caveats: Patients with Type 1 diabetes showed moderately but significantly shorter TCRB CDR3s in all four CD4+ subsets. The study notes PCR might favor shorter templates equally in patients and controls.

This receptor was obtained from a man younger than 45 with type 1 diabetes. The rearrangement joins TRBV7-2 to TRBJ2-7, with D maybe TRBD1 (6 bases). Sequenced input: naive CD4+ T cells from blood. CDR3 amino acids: CASSNRDIYEQYF. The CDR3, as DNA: TGTGCCAGCAGCAACCGGGACATCTACGAGCAGTACTTC.